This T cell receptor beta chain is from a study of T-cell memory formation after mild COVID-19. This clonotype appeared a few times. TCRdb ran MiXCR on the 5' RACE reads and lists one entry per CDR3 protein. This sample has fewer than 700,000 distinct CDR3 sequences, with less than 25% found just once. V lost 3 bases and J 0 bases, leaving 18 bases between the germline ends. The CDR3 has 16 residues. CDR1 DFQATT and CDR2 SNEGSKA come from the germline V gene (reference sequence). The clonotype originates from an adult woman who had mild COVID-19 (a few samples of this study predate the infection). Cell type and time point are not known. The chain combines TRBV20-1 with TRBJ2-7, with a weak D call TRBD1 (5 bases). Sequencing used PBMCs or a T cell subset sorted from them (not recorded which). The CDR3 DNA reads TGCAGTGCTAGGGGGCCGAAGGGGTCGCCCTCCTACGAGCAGTACTTC. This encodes CSARGPKGSPSYEQYF.